This TCR beta chain was sequenced for a study of shared clonotypes between healthy human individuals. General study findings and limits: Naive subsets, compared against memory subsets, generally had larger estimated richness values. It was observed that approximately 5% of naive CD4 clonotypes were shared across a handful of donors.

As for this clone: The antigen remains undetermined.

The CDR3 has 15 amino acids. V trimming: 0 bases; J trimming: 6 bases; junction bases outside the gene matches: 8. CDR1 LGHNA and CDR2 YSLEER come from the germline V gene. All the donors were Caucasian adults who lived in Nashville, Tennessee. Several immunoSEQ plates received, in even portions, the genomic DNA of each subset. Using immunoSEQ multiplex PCR, the repertoire was profiled, and TCRdb retains in-frame clones only, with some absent. The table includes some 300,000 clones, about 70% detected once. The V gene is TRBV4-3, the J gene TRBJ2-7, with TRBD2 matching over 7 bases. This sequence originates from a man aged 25 to 40 in good health. Material: memory CD4+ T cells sorted from blood. Subset: CD45RA-negative fraction. Written as DNA, the CDR3 is TGCGCCAGCAGCCAAGATTGGGAGGGCGCGTTCGAGCAGTACTTC. Encoded protein: CASSQDWEGAFEQYF.